The rows below give T cell receptor beta chains drawn from one sample of a study of CD8 T cells in Susac syndrome. TCRdb called the immunoSEQ multiplex PCR reads again in MiXCR, with one record for every CDR3 protein. Among 150,000 to 200,000 distinct CDR3 sequences listed, about 95% were seen once. Sequenced: CD8+ T cells from PBMCs. The receptor source for this set is a human donor with multiple sclerosis. CDR3s include the opening cysteine and the closing phenylalanine or tryptophan. The order of the fields is CDR3 protein, CDR3 DNA, D gene, clone size, V gene, J gene. The D gene is left open where the match is weak. Some rows have no size entry. The others give once, few or many, or a class for an expanded clone.

CDR3 protein: CSAPGPSGLAFF
CDR3 DNA: TGCAGCGCCCCCGGTCCCTCCGGGTTGGCTTTCTTT
D gene: NA
clone size: NA
V gene: TRBV29-1
J gene: TRBJ1-1

CDR3 protein: CASSSGTGDNEQYF
CDR3 DNA: TGCGCCAGCAGCTCCGGGACAGGGGATAACGAGCAGTACTTC
D gene: TRBD1
clone size: NA
V gene: TRBV5-1
J gene: TRBJ2-7

CDR3 protein: CASSGRGYEQYF
CDR3 DNA: TGTGCCAGCTCCGGGCGGGGCTACGAGCAGTACTTC
D gene: NA
clone size: NA
V gene: TRBV14
J gene: TRBJ2-7

CDR3 protein: CASSYHRHRGPGGANVLTF
CDR3 DNA: TGCGCCAGCAGCTATCACCGCCACAGGGGTCCTGGTGGGGCCAACGTCCTGACTTTC
D gene: TRBD1
clone size: NA
V gene: TRBV4-1
J gene: TRBJ2-6

CDR3 protein: CASTNPGGALAYEQYF
CDR3 DNA: TGTGCCAGCACCAACCCCGGGGGGGCCCTGGCCTACGAGCAGTACTTC
D gene: TRBD2
clone size: NA
V gene: TRBV11-2
J gene: TRBJ2-7

CDR3 protein: CASSPGLASDEQFF
CDR3 DNA: TGTGCCAGCAGCCCGGGACTAGCCAGTGATGAGCAGTTCTTC
D gene: TRBD2
clone size: NA
V gene: TRBV28
J gene: TRBJ2-1

CDR3 protein: CASSSATYEQYF
CDR3 DNA: TGTGCCAGCTCATCAGCAACCTACGAGCAGTACTTC
D gene: NA
clone size: once
V gene: TRBV13
J gene: TRBJ2-7

CDR3 protein: CASSFRQGVETQYF
CDR3 DNA: TGTGCCAGCAGCTTCCGACAGGGGGTAGAGACCCAGTACTTC
D gene: TRBD1
clone size: NA
V gene: TRBV7-3
J gene: TRBJ2-5

CDR3 protein: CASRDYEQYF
CDR3 DNA: TGTGCCAGCAGGGATTACGAGCAGTACTTC
D gene: NA
clone size: NA
V gene: TRBV2
J gene: TRBJ2-7

CDR3 protein: CSASLGEAYNEQFF
CDR3 DNA: TGCAGTGCTAGCTTGGGAGAAGCCTACAATGAGCAGTTCTTC
D gene: NA
clone size: NA
V gene: TRBV20-1
J gene: TRBJ2-1

CDR3 protein: CASSESGRTTDTQYF
CDR3 DNA: TGTGCCAGCAGCGAAAGCGGGAGGACAACAGATACGCAGTATTTT
D gene: TRBD2
clone size: NA
V gene: TRBV12-3/TRBV12-4
J gene: TRBJ2-3

CDR3 protein: CAINGEWGFNTGELFF
CDR3 DNA: TGTGCCATCAACGGGGAATGGGGTTTTAACACCGGGGAGCTGTTTTTT
D gene: NA
clone size: NA
V gene: TRBV6-1
J gene: TRBJ2-2

CDR3 protein: CASSLGFGYTF
CDR3 DNA: TGTGCCAGCAGTCTGGGGTTCGGCTACACCTTC
D gene: NA
clone size: NA
V gene: TRBV16
J gene: TRBJ1-2

CDR3 protein: CAIAPASYNEQFF
CDR3 DNA: TGTGCCATTGCCCCAGCGTCCTACAATGAGCAGTTCTTC
D gene: NA
clone size: NA
V gene: TRBV6-1
J gene: TRBJ2-1

CDR3 protein: CASSLAGGETQYF
CDR3 DNA: TGTGCCAGCAGTTTAGCGGGCGGGGAGACCCAGTACTTC
D gene: NA
clone size: few
V gene: TRBV28
J gene: TRBJ2-5

CDR3 protein: CSARDSSGNFLSYEQYF
CDR3 DNA: TGCAGTGCTAGAGATTCTAGCGGAAACTTTCTCTCCTACGAGCAGTACTTC
D gene: TRBD2
clone size: NA
V gene: TRBV20-1
J gene: TRBJ2-7

CDR3 protein: CASSWQGFTGELFF
CDR3 DNA: TGTGCCAGCAGTTGGCAGGGATTTACCGGGGAGCTGTTTTTT
D gene: NA
clone size: NA
V gene: TRBV6-6
J gene: TRBJ2-2

CDR3 protein: CASSLNGGSSYNEQFF
CDR3 DNA: TGCGCCAGCAGTTTGAACGGGGGGAGCTCCTACAATGAGCAGTTCTTC
D gene: TRBD2
clone size: NA
V gene: TRBV4-1
J gene: TRBJ2-1

CDR3 protein: CASSLERSSLWAYGYTF
CDR3 DNA: TGTGCCAGCAGCTTAGAGCGATCGTCCCTCTGGGCTTATGGCTACACCTTC
D gene: NA
clone size: NA
V gene: TRBV7-9
J gene: TRBJ1-2

CDR3 protein: CASTPGGGYYEQYF
CDR3 DNA: TGTGCCAGCACGCCGGGGGGAGGGTACTACGAGCAGTACTTC
D gene: TRBD2
clone size: NA
V gene: TRBV27
J gene: TRBJ2-7

CDR3 protein: CASSVGWPGQNQETQYF
CDR3 DNA: TGTGCCAGCAGCGTGGGGTGGCCGGGACAGAACCAAGAGACCCAGTACTTC
D gene: TRBD1
clone size: once
V gene: TRBV9
J gene: TRBJ2-5

CDR3 protein: CASSQLLGGPGVGYTF
CDR3 DNA: TGCGCCAGCAGCCAACTCCTCGGAGGCCCCGGGGTAGGCTACACCTTC
D gene: NA
clone size: NA
V gene: TRBV4-1
J gene: TRBJ1-2